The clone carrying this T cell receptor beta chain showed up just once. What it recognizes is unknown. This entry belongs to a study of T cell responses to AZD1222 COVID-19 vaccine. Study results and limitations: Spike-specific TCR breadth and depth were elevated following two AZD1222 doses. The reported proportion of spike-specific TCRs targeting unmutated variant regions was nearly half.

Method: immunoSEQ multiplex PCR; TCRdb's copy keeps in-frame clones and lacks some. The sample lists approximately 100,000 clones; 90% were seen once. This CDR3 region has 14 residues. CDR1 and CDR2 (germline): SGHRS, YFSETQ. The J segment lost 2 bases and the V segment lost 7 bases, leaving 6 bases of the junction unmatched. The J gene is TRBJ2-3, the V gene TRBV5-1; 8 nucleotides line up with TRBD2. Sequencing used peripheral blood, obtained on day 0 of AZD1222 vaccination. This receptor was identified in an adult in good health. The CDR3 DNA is TGCGCCAGCGGTAACGGGGGGGCCACAGATACGCAGTATTTT. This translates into CASGNGGATDTQYF.